One and the same sample provided the 17 T cell receptor beta chains below, sequenced in a study of blood T cell repertoires in COVID-19. Method: immunoSEQ multiplex PCR; TCRdb's copy keeps in-frame clones and lacks some. The sample consists of approximately 320,000 clones, approximately 85% of them appearing once. The sequencing sample was made of peripheral blood. These receptors originate from a human donor in a cohort sampled during active COVID-19.

The chain employs TRBV7-2 and TRBJ2-7, with D unclear. The CDR3 has 12 amino acids. V lost 2 bases to trimming and J lost 2 bases, with 4 bases between them. The germline CDR1 and CDR2 sequences are SGHTA and FQGNSA. In DNA, the CDR3 is TGTGCCAGCAGCTTACTAACCTACGAGCAGTACTTC. Its protein product is CASSLLTYEQYF.

This chain joins TRBV24-1 and TRBJ2-3; 9 bases align to TRBD2. There are 17 residues in the CDR3. Germline CDR1 and CDR2: KGHDR and SFDVKD. Germline trimming cut 1 base from V and 4 bases from J; bases unmatched to any gene: 8. The CDR3 protein is CATSDFAGGLAADTQYF. As DNA, the CDR3 is TGTGCCACCAGTGATTTTGCGGGGGGACTAGCAGCAGATACGCAGTATTTT.

The V call is TRBV6-1, the J call TRBJ2-6, with TRBD1 identical over 9 bases. Per the germline V gene, CDR1 is MNHNS and CDR2 is SASEGT. The CDR3 totals 17 residues. Losses at the gene ends were 3 bases for V and 12 bases for J; bases not matched to a gene: 15. CDR3 residues: CASSEGLRWDRVGVLTF. DNA of the CDR3: TGTGCCAGCAGTGAGGGGCTACGTTGGGACAGGGTTGGCGTCCTGACTTTC.

V usage is TRBV4-2 and J usage is TRBJ1-3; perhaps TRBD1 as D (6 bases). Germline loops: CDR1 LGHNA, CDR2 YNFKEQ. Trimming removed 0 bases from V and 8 bases from J, with 20 bases in between. The CDR3 totals 17 residues. The CDR3 DNA reads TGTGCCAGCAGCCAAGAAGAGGGGGGGAGAGGCTGGGACACCATATATTTT. It codes for CASSQEEGGRGWDTIYF.

The chain uses TRBV4-2 and TRBJ2-4, with 11 nucleotides matching TRBD2. Unmatched junction bases numbered 6, after V lost 0 bases and J lost 8 bases. Germline-derived CDR1 and CDR2 are LGHNA and YNFKEQ. The CDR3 totals 16 residues. CDR3 in amino acids: CASSQEVAGGFDIQYF. CDR3 bases: TGTGCCAGCAGCCAAGAGGTAGCGGGGGGGTTTGACATTCAGTACTTC.

Regarding this clone: The same CDR3 is also encoded by other DNA sequences in this sample. This sequence joins TRBV6-5 and TRBJ1-1; 8 nucleotides agree with TRBD1. The V segment lost 5 bases and the J segment 4 bases; nucleotides outside the gene matches: 3. This CDR3 is 13 amino acids long. CDR1 is MNHEY, CDR2 SVGAGI, per germline. The CDR3 region is CASSLGQGTEAFF. DNA for the CDR3: TGTGCCAGCAGTCTCGGACAGGGCACTGAAGCTTTCTTT.

The chain is built from TRBV30 and TRBJ2-1; TRBD2 aligns across 8 bases. The CDR3 runs to 13 residues. With V trimmed by 5 bases and J by 7 bases, 7 bases remained unmatched. CDR1 GTSNPN and CDR2 SVGIG come from the germline V gene (reference sequence). CDR3 amino acids: CAWGYGGGNEQFF. In DNA, the CDR3 is TGTGCCTGGGGTTACGGGGGGGGTAATGAGCAGTTCTTC.

A few counts support this clone. The V and J genes are TRBV18 and TRBJ1-4, with TRBD1 matching over 7 bases. This CDR3 contains 15 residues. Germline assignment: CDR1 KGHSH and CDR2 LQKENI. Trimming took 4 bases from V and 3 from J; bases not matched to a gene: 5. The CDR3, as DNA: TGTGCCAGCTCACGAACAGGGGATGCTAATGAAAAACTGTTTTTT. As protein: CASSRTGDANEKLFF.

This clone was seen just once. The chain joins TRBV20-1 to TRBJ1-1; D gene unclear. In germline, CDR1 is DFQATT, CDR2 SNEGSKA (reference sequence). The CDR3 totals 10 residues. The CDR3 protein is CTDTFTEAFF. The DNA of the CDR3 is TGCACTGACACCTTCACTGAAGCTTTCTTT.

The chain links TRBV24-1 to TRBJ2-7; 10 nucleotides line up with TRBD1. The CDR3 totals 15 residues. From germline, CDR1 is KGHDR and CDR2 SFDVKD. After removal of 7 bases from V and 4 bases from J, the junction contained 9 bases not matched to a gene. The CDR3 loop reads CATSEKRGQGYEQYF. The CDR3, as DNA: TGTGCCACCAGCGAGAAGCGGGGACAGGGGTACGAGCAGTACTTC.

Only one count was recorded for this clone. The genes are TRBV5-1 and TRBJ2-3, with D uncertain. This CDR3 comprises 15 residues. Germline V gene data show CDR1 as SGHRS and CDR2 as YFSETQ. Trimming left V 4 bases short and J 0 bases short, with 12 bases between. CDR3 residues: CASSPQNPSTDTQYF. CDR3 bases: TGCGCCAGCAGCCCGCAGAACCCCAGCACAGATACGCAGTATTTT.

Only a few counts were recorded for this clone. The rearrangement joins TRBV15 to TRBJ1-5, with 7 bases aligning to TRBD1. The CDR3 contains 14 residues. The ends lost 7 bases at V and 2 bases at J; junction bases unmatched: 5. The germline V gene has CDR1 LNHNV and CDR2 YYDKDF (reference sequence). The CDR3 sequence is CATKGGGGNQPQHF. The CDR3 coding sequence is TGTGCCACCAAAGGGGGCGGTGGCAATCAGCCCCAGCATTTT.

The chain is built from TRBV9 and TRBJ2-7; D is uncertain. CDR1 SGDLS and CDR2 YYNGEE come from the germline V gene. The CDR3 loop spans 15 amino acids. Between the trimmed V and J ends, which lost 4 bases and 3 bases, there was a span of 17 bases. CDR3 nucleotide sequence: TGTGCCAGCAGCCCATCATCCGACGGGTACTACGAGCAGTACTTC. Translation: CASSPSSDGYYEQYF.

The V and J genes are TRBV30 and TRBJ2-7; maybe TRBD2 (6 bases). Trimming cost V 3 bases and J 7 bases, with 16 bases left between them. The CDR3 is made up of 13 amino acids. The germline V gene has CDR1 GTSNPN and CDR2 SVGIG (reference sequence). The CDR3 DNA reads as TGTGCCTGGAGGGGGAGGACAAAGAATGAGCAGTACTTC. This translates into CAWRGRTKNEQYF.

The CDR3 nucleotides read TGTGCCAGCAGTGAAGCTACAGGGGCTGGGGCCAACGTCCTGACTTTC. Protein product: CASSEATGAGANVLTF. The rearrangement links TRBV6-1 to TRBJ2-6; 7 nucleotides align to TRBD1. V lost 0 bases and J lost 2; bases outside the gene matches: 1. The CDR3 loop spans 16 amino acids. Germline V gene lookup returns CDR1 MNHNS and CDR2 SASEGT.

This chain links TRBV5-1 with TRBJ1-1, with D perhaps TRBD1 (6 bases). Deletions cut 4 bases from V and 2 bases from J, with 12 bases between. The germline CDR1 and CDR2 sequences are SGHRS and YFSETQ. The CDR3 contains 14 residues. The CDR3 bases are TGCGCCAGCAGCACGACAGGCGGAAACACTGAAGCTTTCTTT. This gives the protein CASSTTGGNTEAFF.

This chain uses TRBV5-1 with TRBJ2-3; 8 bases are a match to TRBD1. Germline V gene sequence: CDR1 SGHRS, CDR2 YFSETQ. The junction had 5 bases not matched to a gene; V was cut back by 0 bases and J by 5 bases. The CDR3 contains 15 residues. The CDR3 here is CASSLEQGAKDTQYF. The CDR3 nucleotides read TGCGCCAGCAGCTTGGAGCAGGGGGCAAAAGATACGCAGTATTTT.